Listed below are T cell receptor beta chains from one sample, sequenced in a study of T cells in Graves' hyperthyroidism and ophthalmopathy. TCRdb processed the multiplex PCR reads anew with MiXCR; each CDR3 protein has one entry. The sample consists of around 560,000 distinct CDR3 sequences, 15% to 20% of them appearing once. Sequenced material: blood. The receptor set was obtained from a woman aged 18 to 35 with Graves' hyperthyroidism. Each CDR3 is given with its conserved first and last residue. Each record gives: clone size, J gene, CDR3 length, V gene, CDR3 protein. Clone size is shown for a subset of rows, as once, few, many or a class of expanded clone.

NA	TRBJ2-1	16	TRBV2	CASKAGLAGEENEQFF
NA	TRBJ2-2	12	TRBV7-3	CASSLSEGELFF
NA	TRBJ2-5	17	TRBV7-2	CASSLGASGYFQETQYF
NA	TRBJ2-7	15	TRBV9	CASSPTALAAYEQYF
many	TRBJ2-1	15	TRBV6-1	CASSLSGGGYNEQFF
NA	TRBJ2-1	11	TRBV12-3/TRBV12-4	CASSFNDEQFF
few	TRBJ2-7	15	TRBV2	CASRRSTGIIYEQYF
few	TRBJ2-5	15	TRBV20-1	CSARQTGGRIETQYF
few	TRBJ2-2	20	TRBV5-1	CASSLASGLAGGSNTGELFF
many	TRBJ2-1	14	TRBV6-1	CASSWTSGRNEQFF
many	TRBJ1-6	14	TRBV11-3	CASSYREGYSPLHF
many	TRBJ2-7	15	TRBV13	CASSFNRGGFYEQYF
NA	TRBJ2-3	13	TRBV28	CASQRPVTDTQYF
once	TRBJ1-4	15	TRBV25-1	CASSLQGAMSEKLFF
NA	TRBJ1-2	14	TRBV6-1	CATHRVTTNYGYTF
NA	TRBJ2-1	17	TRBV6-2/TRBV6-3	CASSYSRIQNPYNEQFF
NA	TRBJ1-1	13	TRBV12-3/TRBV12-4	CASILGGNTEAFF
NA	TRBJ1-1	17	TRBV7-8	CASSIRGQGRGNTEAFF
many	TRBJ1-1	13	TRBV18	CASFTDRVTEAFF
many	TRBJ2-3	17	TRBV12-3/TRBV12-4	CASSSPAERGRTDTQYF
NA	TRBJ2-2	15	TRBV5-1	CASSTGPTETGELFF
many	TRBJ1-5	16	TRBV6-2/TRBV6-3	CASTDTDRGHNQPQHF
NA	TRBJ1-5	17	TRBV4-3	CASSQDLGESGNQPQHF
NA	TRBJ1-5	16	TRBV6-1	CASSANRGLGDQPQHF
many	TRBJ2-7	14	TRBV29-1	CSVSGLAGTYEQYF
NA	TRBJ2-3	16	TRBV7-2	CASSSTSGITTDTQYF
few	TRBJ1-3	19	TRBV27	CASSLSPRAGGISGNTIYF
NA	TRBJ1-1	16	TRBV4-3	CASSQDHRRVNTEAFF
once	TRBJ2-3	15	TRBV6-2/TRBV6-3	CASSYYRVTTDTQYF
few	TRBJ2-2	12	TRBV12-3/TRBV12-4	CASRDRAGELFF
NA	TRBJ2-5	13	TRBV18	CASSQDSGETQYF
few	TRBJ2-1	15	TRBV24-1	CATSDLRGRNNEQFF
many	TRBJ2-1	16	TRBV18	CASSPRTGLGYNEQFF
few	TRBJ1-1	16	TRBV20-1	CSAAAGPTTLNTEAFF
many	TRBJ2-1	16	TRBV3-1	CASSQDLGGTYNEQFF
few	TRBJ1-1	12	TRBV28	CASSLSDRGAFF